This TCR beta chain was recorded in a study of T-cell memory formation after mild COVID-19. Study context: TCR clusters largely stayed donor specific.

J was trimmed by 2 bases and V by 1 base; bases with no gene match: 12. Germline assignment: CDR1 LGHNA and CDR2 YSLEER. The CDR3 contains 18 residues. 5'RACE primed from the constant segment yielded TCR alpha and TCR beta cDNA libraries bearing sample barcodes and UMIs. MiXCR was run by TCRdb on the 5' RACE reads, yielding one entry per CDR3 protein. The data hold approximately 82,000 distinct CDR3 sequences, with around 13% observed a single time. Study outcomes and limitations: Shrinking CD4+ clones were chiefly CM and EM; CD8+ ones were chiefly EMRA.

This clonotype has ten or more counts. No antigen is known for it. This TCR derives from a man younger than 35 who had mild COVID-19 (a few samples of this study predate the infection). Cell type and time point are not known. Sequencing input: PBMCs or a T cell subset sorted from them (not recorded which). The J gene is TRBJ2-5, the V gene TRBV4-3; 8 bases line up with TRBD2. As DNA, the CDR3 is TGCGCCAGCAGCCAAGTACCCCGCGGACTAGCCGAGCAAGAGACCCAGTACTTC. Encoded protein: CASSQVPRGLAEQETQYF.